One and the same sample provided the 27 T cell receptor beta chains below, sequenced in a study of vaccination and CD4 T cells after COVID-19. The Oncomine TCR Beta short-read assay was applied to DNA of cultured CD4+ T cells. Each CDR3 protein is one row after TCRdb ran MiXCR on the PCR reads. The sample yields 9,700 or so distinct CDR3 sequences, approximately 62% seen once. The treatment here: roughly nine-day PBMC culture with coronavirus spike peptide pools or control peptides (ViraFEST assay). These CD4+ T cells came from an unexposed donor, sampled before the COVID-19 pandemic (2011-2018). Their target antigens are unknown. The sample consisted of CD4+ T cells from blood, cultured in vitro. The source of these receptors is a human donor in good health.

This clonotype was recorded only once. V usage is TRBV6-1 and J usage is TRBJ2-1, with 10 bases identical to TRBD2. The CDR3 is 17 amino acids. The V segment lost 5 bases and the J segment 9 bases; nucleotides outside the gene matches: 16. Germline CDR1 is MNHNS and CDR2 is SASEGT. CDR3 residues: CASSPSSLAGVYIEQFF. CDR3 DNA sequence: TGTGCCAGCAGTCCTTCGTCCCTAGCGGGAGTGTATATTGAGCAGTTCTTC.

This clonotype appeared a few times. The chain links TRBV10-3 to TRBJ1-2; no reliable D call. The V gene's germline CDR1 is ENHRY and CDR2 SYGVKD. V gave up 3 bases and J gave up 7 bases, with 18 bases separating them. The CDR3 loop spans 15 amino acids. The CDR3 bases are TGTGCCATCAGTGACTCCATTACGGCCATATCTGGCTACACCTTC. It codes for CAISDSITAISGYTF.

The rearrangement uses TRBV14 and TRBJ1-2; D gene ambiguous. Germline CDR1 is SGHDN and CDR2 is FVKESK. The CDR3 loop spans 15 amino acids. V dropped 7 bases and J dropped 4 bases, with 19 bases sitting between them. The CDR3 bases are TGTGCCAGCAACCTCAAAGCCTACGTCAGCTATGGCTACACCTTC. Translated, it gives CASNLKAYVSYGYTF.

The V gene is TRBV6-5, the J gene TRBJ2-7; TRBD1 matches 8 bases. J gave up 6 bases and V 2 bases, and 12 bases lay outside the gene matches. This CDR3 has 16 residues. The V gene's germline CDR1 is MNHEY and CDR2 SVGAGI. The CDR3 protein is CASSYPKDRVSSEQYF. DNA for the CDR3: TGTGCCAGCAGTTACCCAAAGGACAGGGTGTCATCCGAGCAGTACTTC.

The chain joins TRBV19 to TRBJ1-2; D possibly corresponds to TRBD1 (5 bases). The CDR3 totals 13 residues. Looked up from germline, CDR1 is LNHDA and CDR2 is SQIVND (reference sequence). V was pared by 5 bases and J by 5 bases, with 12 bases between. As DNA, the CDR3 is TGTGCCAGTAGTGCGTCCGGGGGTTATGGCTACACCTTC. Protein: CASSASGGYGYTF. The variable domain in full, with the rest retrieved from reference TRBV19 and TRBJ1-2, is DGGITQSPKYLFRKEGQNVTLSCEQNLNHDAMYWYRQDPGQGLRLIYYSQIVNDFQKGDIAEGYSVSREKKESFPLTVTSAQKNPTAFYLCASSASGGYGYTFGSGTRLTVV.

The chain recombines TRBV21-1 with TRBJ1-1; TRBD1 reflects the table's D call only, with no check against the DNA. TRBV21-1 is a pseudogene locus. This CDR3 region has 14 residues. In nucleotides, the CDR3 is TGTGCCAGCAGCAAGTGTTTGGGGGGCACTGAAGCTTTCTTT. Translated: CASSKCLGGTEAFF.

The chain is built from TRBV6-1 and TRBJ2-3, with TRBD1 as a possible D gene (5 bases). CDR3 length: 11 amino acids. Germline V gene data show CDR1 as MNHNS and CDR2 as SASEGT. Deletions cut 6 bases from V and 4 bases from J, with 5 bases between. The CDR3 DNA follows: TGTGCCAGCAGCAGGGCAGATACGCAGTATTTT. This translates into CASSRADTQYF.

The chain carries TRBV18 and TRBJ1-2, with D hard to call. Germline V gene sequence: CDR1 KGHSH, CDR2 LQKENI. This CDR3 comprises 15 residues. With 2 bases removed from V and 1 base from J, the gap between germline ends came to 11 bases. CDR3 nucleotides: TGTGCCAGCTCACCATCGGCAGCTTTTAACTATGGCTACACCTTC. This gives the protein CASSPSAAFNYGYTF.

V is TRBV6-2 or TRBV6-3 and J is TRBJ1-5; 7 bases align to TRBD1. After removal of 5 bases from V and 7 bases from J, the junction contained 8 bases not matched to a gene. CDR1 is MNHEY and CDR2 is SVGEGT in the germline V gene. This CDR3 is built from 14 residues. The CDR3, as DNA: TGTGCCAGCAGTAGCGACAGGGTCGGCCAGCCCCAGCATTTT. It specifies CASSSDRVGQPQHF.

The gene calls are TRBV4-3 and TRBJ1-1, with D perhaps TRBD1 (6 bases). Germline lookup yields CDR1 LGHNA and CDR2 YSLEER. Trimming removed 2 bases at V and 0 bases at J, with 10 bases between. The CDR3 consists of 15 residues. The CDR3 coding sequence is TGCGCCAGCAGCCAACTGGGACACTTGAACACTGAAGCTTTCTTT. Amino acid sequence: CASSQLGHLNTEAFF.

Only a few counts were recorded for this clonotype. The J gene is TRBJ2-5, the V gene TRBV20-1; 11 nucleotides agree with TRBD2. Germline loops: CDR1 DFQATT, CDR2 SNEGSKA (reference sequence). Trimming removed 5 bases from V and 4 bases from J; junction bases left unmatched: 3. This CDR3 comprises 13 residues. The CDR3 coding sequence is TGCAGTGCTCCGGGACTAGCGGTAGAGACCCAGTACTTC. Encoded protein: CSAPGLAVETQYF.

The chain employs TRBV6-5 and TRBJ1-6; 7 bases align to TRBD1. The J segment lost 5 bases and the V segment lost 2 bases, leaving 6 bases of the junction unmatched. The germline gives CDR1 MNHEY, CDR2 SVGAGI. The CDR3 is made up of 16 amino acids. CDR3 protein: CASSYPTGADNSPLHF. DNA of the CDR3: TGTGCCAGCAGTTACCCCACAGGGGCGGATAATTCACCCCTCCACTTT.

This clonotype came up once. The CDR3 nucleotides read TGCGCCAGCAGCCAAGAAGGTCCTGGCAGGTTAAACACCGGGGAGCTGTTTTTT. Protein: CASSQEGPGRLNTGELFF. V usage is TRBV4-3 and J usage is TRBJ2-2, with D unresolved. This CDR3 is built from 18 residues. The germline V and J ends were trimmed by 0 bases and 2 bases, with 16 bases remaining between them. CDR1 is LGHNA, CDR2 YSLEER, per germline.

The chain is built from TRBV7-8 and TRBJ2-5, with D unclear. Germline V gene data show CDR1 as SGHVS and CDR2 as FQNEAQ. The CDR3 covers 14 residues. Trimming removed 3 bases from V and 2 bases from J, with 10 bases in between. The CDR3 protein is CASSFSRLQETQYF. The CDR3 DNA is TGTGCCAGCAGCTTTAGTAGACTTCAAGAGACCCAGTACTTC.

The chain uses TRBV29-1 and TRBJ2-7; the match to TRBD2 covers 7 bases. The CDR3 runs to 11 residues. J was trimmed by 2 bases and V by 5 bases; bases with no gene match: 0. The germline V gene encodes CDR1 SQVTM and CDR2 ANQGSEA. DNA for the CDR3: TGCAGCGTTCGGGGGGCCTACGAGCAGTACTTC. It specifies CSVRGAYEQYF.

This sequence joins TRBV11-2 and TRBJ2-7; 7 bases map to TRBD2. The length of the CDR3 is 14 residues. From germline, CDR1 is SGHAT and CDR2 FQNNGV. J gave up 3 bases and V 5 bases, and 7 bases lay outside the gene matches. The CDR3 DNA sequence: TGTGCCAGCAGCGCATTAAGCGGGAACTACGAGCAGTACTTC. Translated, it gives CASSALSGNYEQYF.

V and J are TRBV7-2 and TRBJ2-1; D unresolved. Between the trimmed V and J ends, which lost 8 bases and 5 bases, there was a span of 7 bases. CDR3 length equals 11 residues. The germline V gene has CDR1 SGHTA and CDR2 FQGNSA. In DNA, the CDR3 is TGTGCCAGCGGCTACCACAATGAGCAGTTCTTC. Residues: CASGYHNEQFF.

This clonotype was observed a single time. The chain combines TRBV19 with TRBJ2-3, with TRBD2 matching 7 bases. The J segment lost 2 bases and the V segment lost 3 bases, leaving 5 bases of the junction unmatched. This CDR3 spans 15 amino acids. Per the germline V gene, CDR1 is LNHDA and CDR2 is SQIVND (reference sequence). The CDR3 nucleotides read TGTGCCAGTAGTATGGGCGGGGGTAACACAGATACGCAGTATTTT. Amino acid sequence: CASSMGGGNTDTQYF.

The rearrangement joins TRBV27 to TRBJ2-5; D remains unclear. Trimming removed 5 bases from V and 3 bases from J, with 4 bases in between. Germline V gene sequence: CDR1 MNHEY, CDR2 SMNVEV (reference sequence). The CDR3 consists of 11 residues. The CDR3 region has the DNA TGTGCCAGCAGTCACAAAGAGACCCAGTACTTC. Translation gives CASSHKETQYF.

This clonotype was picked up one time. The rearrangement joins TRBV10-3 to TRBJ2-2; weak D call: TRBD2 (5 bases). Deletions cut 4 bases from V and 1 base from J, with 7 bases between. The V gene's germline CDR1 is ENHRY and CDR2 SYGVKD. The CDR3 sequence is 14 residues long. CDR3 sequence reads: CAISAAGNTGELFF. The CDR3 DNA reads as TGTGCCATCAGTGCGGCGGGGAACACCGGGGAGCTGTTTTTT.

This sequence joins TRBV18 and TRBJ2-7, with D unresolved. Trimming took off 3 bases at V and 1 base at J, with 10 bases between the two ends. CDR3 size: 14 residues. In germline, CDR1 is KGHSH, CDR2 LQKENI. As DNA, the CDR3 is TGTGCCAGCTCACCCTCGTTCCCATCCTACGAGCAGTACTTC. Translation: CASSPSFPSYEQYF.

The CDR3 DNA reads TGTGCCAGCAGCCAGAGTACAGATACGCAGTATTTT. The encoded protein is CASSQSTDTQYF. The V call is TRBV7-2, the J call TRBJ2-3; D unresolved. Looked up from germline, CDR1 is SGHTA and CDR2 is FQGNSA. The CDR3 consists of 12 residues. The V and J ends lost 5 bases and 3 bases respectively, with 6 bases between them.

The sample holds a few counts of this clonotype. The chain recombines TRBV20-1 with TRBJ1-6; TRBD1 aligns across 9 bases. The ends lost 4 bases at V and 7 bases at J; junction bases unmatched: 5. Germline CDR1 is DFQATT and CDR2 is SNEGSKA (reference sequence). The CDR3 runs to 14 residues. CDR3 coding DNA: TGCAGTGCTAAACCCGGGACAGGGAATTCACCCCTCCACTTT. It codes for CSAKPGTGNSPLHF.

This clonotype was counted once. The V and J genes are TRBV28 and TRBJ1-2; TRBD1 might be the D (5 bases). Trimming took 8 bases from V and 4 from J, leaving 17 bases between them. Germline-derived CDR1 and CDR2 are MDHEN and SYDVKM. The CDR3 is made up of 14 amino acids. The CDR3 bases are TGTGCCAGCTTGGGGCGATTTGTAAGCTATGGCTACACCTTC. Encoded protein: CASLGRFVSYGYTF.

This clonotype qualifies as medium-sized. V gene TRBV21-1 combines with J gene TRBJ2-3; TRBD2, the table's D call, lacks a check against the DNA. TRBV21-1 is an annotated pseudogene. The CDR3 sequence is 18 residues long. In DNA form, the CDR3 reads TGTGCCAGCAGCAAAGGGAGGCTAGCGGGGATATGCACAGATACGCAGTATTTT. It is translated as CASSKGRLAGICTDTQYF.

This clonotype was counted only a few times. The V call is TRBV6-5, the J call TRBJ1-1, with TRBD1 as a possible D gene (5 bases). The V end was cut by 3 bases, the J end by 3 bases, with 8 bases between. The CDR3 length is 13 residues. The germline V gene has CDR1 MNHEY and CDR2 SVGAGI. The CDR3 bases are TGTGCCAGCAGTTATGGGGGATACACTGAAGCTTTCTTT. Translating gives CASSYGGYTEAFF.

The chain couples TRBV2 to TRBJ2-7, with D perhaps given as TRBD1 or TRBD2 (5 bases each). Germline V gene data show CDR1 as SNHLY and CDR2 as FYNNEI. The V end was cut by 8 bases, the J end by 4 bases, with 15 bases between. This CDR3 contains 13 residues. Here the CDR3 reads CASEGQGKYEQYF. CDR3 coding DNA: TGTGCCAGCGAGGGGCAGGGAAAGTACGAGCAGTACTTC. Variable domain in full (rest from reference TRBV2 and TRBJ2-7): EPEVTQTPSHQVTQMGQEVILRCVPISNHLYFYWYRQILGQKVEFLVSFYNNEISEKSEIFDDQFSVERPDGSNFTLKIRSTKLEDSAMYFCASEGQGKYEQYFGPGTRLTVT.